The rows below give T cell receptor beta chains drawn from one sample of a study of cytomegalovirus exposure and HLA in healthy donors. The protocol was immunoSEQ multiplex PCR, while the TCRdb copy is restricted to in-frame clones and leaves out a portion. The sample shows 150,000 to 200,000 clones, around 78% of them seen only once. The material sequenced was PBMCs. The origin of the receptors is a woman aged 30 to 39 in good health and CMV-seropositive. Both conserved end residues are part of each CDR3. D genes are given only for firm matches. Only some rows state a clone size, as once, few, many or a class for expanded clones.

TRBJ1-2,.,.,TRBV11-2,CASSPLRVANYGYTF,TGTGCCAGCAGCCCGCTGAGGGTAGCTAACTATGGCTACACCTTC
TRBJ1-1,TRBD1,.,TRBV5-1,CASSLFKTGVGTEAFF,TGCGCCAGCAGCTTGTTCAAGACAGGGGTGGGCACTGAAGCTTTCTTT
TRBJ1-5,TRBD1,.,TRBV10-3,CAISPDRGGNQPQHF,TGTGCCATCAGCCCGGACAGGGGGGGCAATCAGCCCCAGCATTTT
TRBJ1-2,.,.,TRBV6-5,CASSYSPNRENGYTF,TGTGCCAGCAGTTACTCCCCCAACAGGGAAAATGGCTACACCTTC
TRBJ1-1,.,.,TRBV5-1,CASNLEMGTEAFF,TGCGCCAGCAATCTAGAAATGGGCACTGAAGCTTTCTTT
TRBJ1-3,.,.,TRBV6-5,CASSRTGNTIYF,TGTGCTAGCTCCAGGACTGGAAACACCATATATTTT
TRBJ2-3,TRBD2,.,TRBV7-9,CASSLGLAGGTDTQYF,TGTGCCAGCAGCCTGGGACTAGCGGGAGGCACAGATACGCAGTATTTT
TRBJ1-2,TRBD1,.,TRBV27,CASSYDRGSYGYTF,TGTGCCAGCAGTTACGACAGGGGTTCCTATGGCTACACCTTC
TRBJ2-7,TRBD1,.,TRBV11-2,CASSRDRLYEQYF,TGTGCCAGCAGCCGGGACAGGCTCTACGAGCAGTACTTC
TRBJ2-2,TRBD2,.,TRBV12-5,CASGLGTSGATGELFF,TGTGCTAGTGGTTTGGGGACTAGCGGAGCCACCGGGGAGCTGTTTTTT
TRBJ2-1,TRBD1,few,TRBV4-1,CASSHEPGQVINEQFF,TGCGCCAGCAGCCATGAGCCCGGACAGGTTATTAATGAGCAGTTCTTC
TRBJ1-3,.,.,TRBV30,CAWNTEPSSGNTIYF,TGTGCCTGGAATACAGAGCCGAGCTCTGGAAACACCATATATTTT
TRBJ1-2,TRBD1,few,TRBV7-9,CASSSVTGEPNYGYTF,TGTGCCAGCAGCTCCGTCACAGGGGAGCCTAACTATGGCTACACCTTC
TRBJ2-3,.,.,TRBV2,CAGGTADTQYF,TGTGCCGGGGGGACTGCAGATACGCAGTATTTT
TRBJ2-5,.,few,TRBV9,CASSSGSQETQYF,TGTGCCAGCAGCTCAGGGTCTCAAGAGACCCAGTACTTC
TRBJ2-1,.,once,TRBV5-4,CASSPRGVNEQFF,TGTGCCAGCAGCCCCAGGGGCGTCAATGAGCAGTTCTTC
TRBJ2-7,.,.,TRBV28,CASSSGIHEQYF,TGTGCCAGCAGTTCAGGAATCCACGAGCAGTACTTC
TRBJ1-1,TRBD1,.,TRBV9,CASSGGTGENTEAFF,TGTGCCAGCAGCGGGGGGACAGGAGAGAACACTGAAGCTTTCTTT
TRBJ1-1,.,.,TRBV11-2,CASSLTGTEAFF,TGTGCCAGCAGCTTAACGGGCACTGAAGCTTTCTTT
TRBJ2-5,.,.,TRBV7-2,CASSLGPGGREAQYF,TGTGCCAGCAGCTTAGGCCCAGGAGGAAGAGAGGCCCAGTACTTC
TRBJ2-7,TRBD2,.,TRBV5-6,CASSHLAGTYEQYF,TGTGCCAGCAGTCATCTAGCGGGGACCTACGAGCAGTACTTC
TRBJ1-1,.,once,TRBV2,CASSEHVEEAEAFF,TGTGCCAGCAGTGAACATGTGGAGGAGGCTGAAGCTTTCTTT
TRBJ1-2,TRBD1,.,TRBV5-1,CASSPAGTGGSSYGYTF,TGCGCCAGCAGCCCGGCCGGGACAGGGGGTTCTTCGTATGGCTACACCTTC
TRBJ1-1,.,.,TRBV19,CASSPRKVGGNTEAFF,TGTGCCAGTAGCCCTCGGAAAGTAGGGGGAAACACTGAAGCTTTCTTT
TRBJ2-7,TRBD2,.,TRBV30,CAGGRITYEQYF,TGTGCCGGCGGGAGGATAACCTACGAGCAGTACTTC
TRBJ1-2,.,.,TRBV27,CASSATGSYGYTF,TGTGCCAGCAGTGCTACAGGGAGCTATGGCTACACCTTC
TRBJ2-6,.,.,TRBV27,CASSSRGAWGANVLTF,TGTGCCAGCAGTTCCCGGGGTGCGTGGGGGGCCAACGTCCTGACTTTC
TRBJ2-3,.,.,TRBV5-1,CASGPLADTDTQYF,TGCGCCAGCGGCCCGTTGGCGGACACAGATACGCAGTATTTT
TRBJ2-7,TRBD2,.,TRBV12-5,CASGLASGPGGEQYF,TGTGCTAGTGGTTTGGCTAGCGGACCCGGCGGCGAGCAGTACTTC
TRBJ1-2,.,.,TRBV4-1,CASSQDTAVITIRGYTF,TGCGCCAGCAGCCAAGATACCGCAGTTATAACTATAAGGGGCTACACCTTC
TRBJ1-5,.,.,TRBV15,CATSRARTDNQPQHF,TGTGCCACCAGCAGGGCGAGGACAGATAATCAGCCCCAGCATTTT
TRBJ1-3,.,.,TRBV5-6,CASSFWGLLSGNTIYF,TGTGCCAGCAGCTTTTGGGGCCTCCTCTCTGGAAACACCATATATTTT
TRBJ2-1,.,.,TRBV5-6,CASSFATEQFF,TGTGCCAGCAGCTTCGCTACTGAGCAGTTCTTC
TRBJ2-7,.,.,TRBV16,CASSQSAQGIEQYF,TGTGCCAGCAGCCAATCGGCACAGGGAATCGAGCAGTACTTC
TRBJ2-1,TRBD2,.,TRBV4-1,CASSLSGGGHNEQFF,TGCGCCAGCAGCCTTAGCGGGGGGGGTCATAATGAGCAGTTCTTC
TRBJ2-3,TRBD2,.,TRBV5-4,CASSLKREGGDTQYF,TGTGCCAGCAGCTTGAAGCGGGAGGGGGGAGATACGCAGTATTTT
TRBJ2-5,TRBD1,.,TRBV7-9,CASSSWTGDETQYF,TGTGCCAGCAGCTCTTGGACAGGAGACGAGACCCAGTACTTC
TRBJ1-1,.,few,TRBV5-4,CASSSKRQLNTEAFF,TGTGCCAGCAGCTCTAAACGACAGTTGAACACTGAAGCTTTCTTT
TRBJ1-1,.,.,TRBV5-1,CASSLAGGVNTEAFF,TGCGCCAGCAGCTTGGCCGGGGGTGTGAACACTGAAGCTTTCTTT
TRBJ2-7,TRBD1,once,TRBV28,CASRGGQDSYEQYF,TGTGCCAGCAGGGGGGGACAGGACTCCTACGAGCAGTACTTC
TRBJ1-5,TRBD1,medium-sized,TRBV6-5,CASSSRGNQPQHF,TGTGCCAGCAGTTCCAGGGGGAATCAGCCCCAGCATTTT
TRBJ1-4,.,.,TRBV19,CASSFTGTTNEKLFF,TGTGCCAGTAGTTTCACCGGGACAACGAATGAAAAACTGTTTTTT
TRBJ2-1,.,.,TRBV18,CASSPPGGRAYNEQFF,TGTGCCAGCTCACCACCCGGAGGGAGAGCGTACAATGAGCAGTTCTTC
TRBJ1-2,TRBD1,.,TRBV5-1,CASSGWTGGYTF,TGCGCCAGCAGCGGTTGGACAGGAGGCTACACCTTC
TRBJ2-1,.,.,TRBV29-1,CSVGVSSYNEQFF,TGCAGCGTGGGAGTCAGCTCCTACAATGAGCAGTTCTTC
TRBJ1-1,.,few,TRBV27,CASSLSSRDSQAFF,TGTGCCAGCAGTTTATCTAGCCGGGATAGCCAAGCTTTCTTT
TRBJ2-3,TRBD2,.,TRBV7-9,CASSLTASGNTDTQYF,TGTGCCAGCAGCCTTACGGCTAGCGGAAACACAGATACGCAGTATTTT
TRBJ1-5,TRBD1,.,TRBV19,CASSGPQGIPSNQPQHF,TGTGCCAGTAGTGGGCCACAGGGGATACCTAGCAATCAGCCCCAGCATTTT
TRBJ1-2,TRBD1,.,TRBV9,CASSLRDSLNYGYTF,TGTGCCAGCAGCCTTCGGGACAGCCTAAACTATGGCTACACCTTC
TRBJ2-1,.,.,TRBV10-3,CATTQRWGPNEQFF,TGTGCCACAACCCAAAGGTGGGGGCCCAATGAGCAGTTCTTC
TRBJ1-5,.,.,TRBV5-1,CASSLYSNQPQHF,TGCGCCAGCAGCTTGTATAGCAATCAGCCCCAGCATTTT
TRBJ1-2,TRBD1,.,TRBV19,CASRKQGANGYTF,TGTGCCAGTAGGAAACAGGGGGCGAATGGCTACACCTTC
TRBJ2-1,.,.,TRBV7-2,CASSSYGSEQFF,TGTGCCAGCAGCTCTTACGGGAGCGAGCAGTTCTTC
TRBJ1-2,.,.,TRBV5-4,CASSLLSLGGSYTF,TGTGCCAGCAGCTTGCTCTCCTTGGGGGGTAGCTACACCTTC
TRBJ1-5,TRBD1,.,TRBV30,CAWSVTGVGQPQHF,TGTGCCTGGAGTGTGACAGGGGTAGGTCAGCCCCAGCATTTT
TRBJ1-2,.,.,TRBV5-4,CASSLAQGDNYGYTF,TGTGCCAGCAGCTTGGCGCAGGGTGATAACTATGGCTACACCTTC
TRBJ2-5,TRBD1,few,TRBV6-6,CASSYLDRVGTQYF,TGTGCCAGCAGTTACCTGGACAGGGTCGGGACCCAGTACTTC
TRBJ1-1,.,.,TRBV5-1,CASSLTVNTEAFF,TGCGCCAGCAGCTTGACAGTTAACACTGAAGCTTTCTTT
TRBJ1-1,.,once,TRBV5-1,CASSLMWQGTEAFF,TGCGCCAGCAGCTTGATGTGGCAGGGCACTGAAGCTTTCTTT
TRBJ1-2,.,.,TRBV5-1,CASSLDSNYGYTF,TGCGCCAGCAGCTTGGACAGCAACTATGGCTACACCTTC